The rows below give T cell receptor beta chains drawn from one sample of a study of CD8 T cells in Susac syndrome. TCRdb ran MiXCR on the immunoSEQ multiplex PCR reads and lists one entry per CDR3 protein. The sample has some 160,000 distinct CDR3 sequences; 90% to 95% are singletons. Source material: CD4+ T cells from PBMCs. These receptors were collected from a human donor with Susac syndrome. CDR3s include the opening cysteine and the closing phenylalanine or tryptophan. D genes are given only for firm matches. Rows give clone size only sometimes, using once, few, many, or a class for an expanded clone.

>TRBJ2-5|-|TRBD2|TRBV3-1|16
TGTGCCAGCAGCCAAGTCGTAGCGGGACACCAAGAGACCCAGTACTTC
CASSQVVAGHQETQYF
>TRBJ2-6|-|-|TRBV7-3|14
TGTGCCAGCTCCGCCCCGGGGGGGGCCAACGTCCTGACTTTC
CASSAPGGANVLTF
>TRBJ1-6|-|TRBD1|TRBV19|13
TGTGCCTGTTCACAGGGGGCGAAGTCACCCCTCCACTTT
CACSQGAKSPLHF
>TRBJ2-2|-|-|TRBV6-5|17
TGTGCCAGCAGTTACTCCCAGGGCGGAGGTTTCGCCGGGGAGCTGTTTTTT
CASSYSQGGGFAGELFF
>TRBJ1-3|-|TRBD1|TRBV5-4|15
TGTGCCAGCAGCCTGGACAGGGAGCCGGGAAACACCATATATTTT
CASSLDREPGNTIYF
>TRBJ1-6|-|-|TRBV7-6|17
TGTGCCAGCAGCTTAGTAATCGGGGCGGTACAGAATTCACCCCTCCACTTT
CASSLVIGAVQNSPLHF
>TRBJ1-1|-|TRBD1|TRBV29-1|13
TGCAGCGCCGACCACAGGGGGGGCACTGAAGCTTTCTTT
CSADHRGGTEAFF
>TRBJ2-3|-|-|TRBV4-3|13
TGCGCCAGCAGCCAAGACAGGACAGATACGCAGTATTTT
CASSQDRTDTQYF
>TRBJ2-5|-|-|TRBV7-3|14
TGTGCCAGCAGCTTAGGTGGGGGGCCTGAGACCCAGTACTTC
CASSLGGGPETQYF
>TRBJ2-3|-|-|TRBV7-8|14
TGTGCCAGCAGCTCCCCGACAGGACCAGATACGCAGTATTTT
CASSSPTGPDTQYF
>TRBJ2-5|-|-|TRBV4-2|16
TGTGCCAGCAGCCAAGATCGGCAGGGGCGCCAAGAGACCCAGTACTTC
CASSQDRQGRQETQYF
>TRBJ2-7|-|TRBD2|TRBV12-3/TRBV12-4|15
TGTGCCAGCTCATCCGGGGGGGCCGGCTCCTACGAGCAGTACTTC
CASSSGGAGSYEQYF
>TRBJ2-2|-|-|TRBV9|16
TGTGCCAGCAGCGTAGATTGGGGAACGAACACCGGGGAGCTGTTTTTT
CASSVDWGTNTGELFF
>TRBJ1-1|-|-|TRBV7-9|13
TGTGCCAGCAGCTTAGAGGGGAGGTCTGAAGCTTTCTTT
CASSLEGRSEAFF
>TRBJ2-5|-|-|TRBV7-2|13
TGTGCCAGCAGCCCCCGGCCGGTTGAGACCCAGTACTTC
CASSPRPVETQYF
>TRBJ1-6|-|-|TRBV9|17
TGTGCCAGCAGCTCCAGCCCTGGGATGTCGGGGGATTCACCCCTCCACTTT
CASSSSPGMSGDSPLHF
>TRBJ1-5|-|-|TRBV6-6|13
TGTGCCACCAGGAAAGAGGGCAATCAGCCCCAGCATTTT
CATRKEGNQPQHF
>TRBJ2-1|-|-|TRBV15|14
TGTGCCACCAGCAGAGATTTCAGGGAACGCGAGCAGTTCTTC
CATSRDFREREQFF
>TRBJ1-1|-|TRBD1|TRBV11-2|13
TGTGCCAGCAGCCCTTGGGACAGGGTAAAAGCTTTCTTT
CASSPWDRVKAFF
>TRBJ2-1|-|TRBD2|TRBV29-1|15
TGCAGCGTTGGGGGGATGACTAGCGGGGGTTCTCATCAGTTCTTC
CSVGGMTSGGSHQFF
>TRBJ1-1|-|-|TRBV12-5|16
TGTGCTAGTGGTTTGGTACTGAGGAGCGGGAGCACTGAAGCTTTCTTT
CASGLVLRSGSTEAFF
>TRBJ2-5|-|-|TRBV6-2/TRBV6-3|15
TGTGCCAGCGAACTAACCTGGGGGAGTAAAGAGACCCAGTACTTC
CASELTWGSKETQYF
>TRBJ1-6|-|-|TRBV7-2|14
TGTGCAAGCAAGGGTACCGGGGAATGGTCACCCCTCCACTTT
CASKGTGEWSPLHF
>TRBJ2-1|-|-|TRBV12-3/TRBV12-4|12
TGTGCCAGCAGTTTATTAGGGACTGAGCAGTTCTTC
CASSLLGTEQFF
>TRBJ2-5|medium-sized|TRBD2|TRBV7-3|15
TGTGCCAGCAGCTTAATCGCGGGGGGCGGGGAGACCCAGTACTTC
CASSLIAGGGETQYF
>TRBJ1-6|once|TRBD1|TRBV7-3|14
TGTGCCAGCAGCTTTAGTCAGGGGGCCTCACCCCTCCACTTT
CASSFSQGASPLHF
>TRBJ2-2|-|TRBD2|TRBV7-6|18
TGTGCCAGCAGCCCACAGAGCACTAGCGGGGGAAACACCGGGGAGCTGTTTTTT
CASSPQSTSGGNTGELFF
>TRBJ2-5|few|-|TRBV4-2|14
TGTGCCAGCAGCCAGGGCGGGGCCCAAGAGACCCAGTACTTC
CASSQGGAQETQYF
>TRBJ2-3|-|TRBD1|TRBV25-1|16
TGTGCCAGCAGCCAAACGACCGGGACAGGGACAGATACGCAGTATTTT
CASSQTTGTGTDTQYF
>TRBJ2-5|-|-|TRBV7-2|14
TGTGCCAGCAGTAAACGGGGCAGCCAAGAGACCCAGTACTTC
CASSKRGSQETQYF
>TRBJ2-7|-|TRBD2|TRBV5-4|15
TGTGCCAGCAGCCGGCCTAGCGGGGGGGCGCGGGAGCAGTACTTC
CASSRPSGGAREQYF
>TRBJ2-5|-|TRBD2|TRBV5-1|16
TGCGCCAGCAGCTTGTCAACCGGGGGGGCAGGAGAGACCCAGTACTTC
CASSLSTGGAGETQYF
>TRBJ1-1|-|-|TRBV18|13
TGTGCCAGCTCACCCCCCACCAACACTGAAGCTTTCTTT
CASSPPTNTEAFF
>TRBJ1-5|-|TRBD1|TRBV18|14
TGTGCCAGCTCACCAGGGACAGGGGATCAGCCCCAGCATTTT
CASSPGTGDQPQHF
>TRBJ1-2|-|-|TRBV20-1|14
TGCAGTGCTAGACCCCTAGGAACGGTCTATGGCTACACCTTC
CSARPLGTVYGYTF
>TRBJ1-2|-|TRBD1|TRBV3-1|15
TGTGCCAGCAGCCAAGATCGGGACAGAAACTATGGCTACACCTTC
CASSQDRDRNYGYTF
>TRBJ1-5|-|-|TRBV19|13
TGTGCCACGGACGGTAATAGCAATCAGCCCCAGCATTTT
CATDGNSNQPQHF
>TRBJ2-2|-|TRBD2|TRBV9|16
TGTGCCAGCAGCACGGGACTAGCGGGGGTTCACGGGGAGCTGTTTTTT
CASSTGLAGVHGELFF
>TRBJ2-1|-|TRBD2|TRBV5-4|17
TGTGCCAGCAGCTTGGGAGGCCGACTAGCGGGGTACAATGAGCAGTTCTTC
CASSLGGRLAGYNEQFF
>TRBJ2-7|-|TRBD2|TRBV20-1|15
TGCAGTGCGGAACTAGCGGGGGGTTATGTCTACGAGCAGTACTTC
CSAELAGGYVYEQYF
>TRBJ2-7|-|TRBD1|TRBV6-2/TRBV6-3|16
TGTGCCAGCAGCCATGGGGAGCTCGGGACAGACTACGAGCAGTACTTC
CASSHGELGTDYEQYF
>TRBJ1-2|-|-|TRBV7-2|15
TGTGCCAGCAGCTTAGCGGGGGCAGACATATATGGCTACACCTTC
CASSLAGADIYGYTF
>TRBJ1-2|-|-|TRBV9|15
TGTGCCAGCAGCCAGTCGGGCCAGCTTAACTATGGCTACACCTTC
CASSQSGQLNYGYTF
>TRBJ2-7|-|-|TRBV7-2|15
TGTGCCAGCAGCGAGTCCGGGACCCAATCCTACGAGCAGTACTTC
CASSESGTQSYEQYF
>TRBJ2-1|-|TRBD2|TRBV28|14
TGTGCCAGCCGCACTAGCGGGGGGCCCAATGAGCAGTTCTTC
CASRTSGGPNEQFF
>TRBJ2-7|once|TRBD1|TRBV12-3/TRBV12-4|13
TGTGCCAGCACCGCAGACAGGGGTCGCGAGCAGTACTTC
CASTADRGREQYF
>TRBJ2-3|-|TRBD2|TRBV29-1|15
TGCAGCGCCTCGGGAAGCGGGGGGCCCACAGATACGCAGTATTTT
CSASGSGGPTDTQYF
>TRBJ1-5|-|-|TRBV6-2/TRBV6-3|12
TGTGCCAGCAGAGAGACAGATCAGCCCCAGCATTTT
CASRETDQPQHF
>TRBJ2-7|once|-|TRBV5-6|13
TGTGCCAGCCACCCCGCCAGGGGGGAAACGCAGTACTTC
CASHPARGETQYF
>TRBJ1-1|-|TRBD1|TRBV4-1|17
TGCGCCAGCAGTAAAGACAGGGCCTGGGCTGGAGGCACTGAAGCTTTCTTT
CASSKDRAWAGGTEAFF
>TRBJ2-7|-|-|TRBV29-1|12
TGCAGCGTTGTGAAGGGGGCCTACGAGCAGTACTTC
CSVVKGAYEQYF
>TRBJ1-3|-|-|TRBV4-2|13
TGTGCCAGCAGCCTGCGCTCTGGAAACACCATATATTTT
CASSLRSGNTIYF
>TRBJ2-7|once|TRBD1|TRBV18|14
TGTGCCAGCTCAACGGGACAGGCCCCCTACGAGCAGTACTTC
CASSTGQAPYEQYF
>TRBJ1-2|-|-|TRBV4-2|15
TGTGCCAGCAGCCCGATCTCGGGGGCGGACTATGGCTACACCTTC
CASSPISGADYGYTF
>TRBJ1-5|-|-|TRBV7-9|13
TGTGCCAGCAGCTTAGACCTGTCCCAGCCCCAGCATTTT
CASSLDLSQPQHF